Shown below are 5 T cell receptor beta chains from a single sample sequenced in a study of identifying expanded T cells in peripheral blood. Sequencing was performed with immunoSEQ multiplex PCR; in TCRdb, only in-frame clones are kept and a portion is missing. The sample lists over 90,000 clones; more than 70% were seen once. Specimen: blood. These receptors were obtained from a person between 18 and 75 years old in good health.

The CDR3 DNA reads as TGTGCCAGCAGTGGAGGGGAGAGAATGAACACCGGGGAGCTGTTTTTT. Translating gives CASSGGERMNTGELFF. The chain carries TRBV6-4 and TRBJ2-2, with D perhaps assigned TRBD1 or TRBD2 (5 bases each). Trimming pared 4 bases from V and 1 base from J, leaving 13 bases between. The germline CDR1 and CDR2 sequences are MRHNA and SNTAGT. The CDR3 extends over 16 amino acids.

The V and J genes are TRBV10-3 and TRBJ2-7; D ambiguous. Germline lookup yields CDR1 ENHRY and CDR2 SYGVKD. V lost 5 bases and J lost 0, with 5 bases in between. The CDR3 spans 12 residues. The CDR3: CAISTDSYEQYF. DNA of the CDR3: TGTGCCATCAGTACAGACTCCTACGAGCAGTACTTC.

In the case of this clone: The sample contains more than one DNA sequence encoding this CDR3. The chain combines TRBV7-9 with TRBJ2-1; D gene uncertain. CDR1 is SEHNR, CDR2 FQNEAQ, per germline (reference sequence). Trimming shortened V by 1 base and J by 10 bases, and 8 bases separated the two germline ends. The CDR3 consists of 12 residues. CDR3 in DNA: TGTGCCAGCAGCTTAGAGCCCGGGGAGCAGTTCTTC. Amino acids: CASSLEPGEQFF. Based on the CDR3 plus reference TRBV7-9 and TRBJ2-1, the full variable domain is DTGVSQNPRHKITKRGQNVTFRCDPISEHNRLYWYRQTLGQGPEFLTYFQNEAQLEKSRLLSDRFSAERPKGSFSTLEIQRTEQGDSAMYLCASSLEPGEQFFGPGTRLTVL.

The chain recombines TRBV27 with TRBJ2-3, with 10 bases identical to TRBD1. The CDR3 extends over 15 amino acids. Germline assignment: CDR1 MNHEY and CDR2 SMNVEV (reference sequence). V lost 5 bases, J lost 6 bases, and 8 bases stayed unmatched. This CDR3 is CASSIWTGGVDTQYF. The CDR3 DNA reads as TGTGCCAGCAGTATCTGGACAGGGGGGGTCGATACGCAGTATTTT.

The rearrangement joins TRBV2 to TRBJ2-7; 7 positions agree with TRBD1. With 6 bases clipped from V and 3 bases from J, the junction kept 11 bases outside the gene matches. This CDR3 spans 15 amino acids. Germline V gene sequence: CDR1 SNHLY, CDR2 FYNNEI. CDR3: CASRASTGLGYEQYF. As DNA, the CDR3 is TGTGCCAGCAGAGCCTCGACAGGGTTAGGCTACGAGCAGTACTTC.